This T cell receptor (beta chain) was identified in a study of CD8+CD57+ T cells in acquired aplastic anemia. CDR3 and TCR beta VDJ profiling relied on a genomic DNA template. TCRdb passed the reads through MiXCR, listing each CDR3 protein once. The sample contains about 180,000 distinct CDR3 sequences, less than 55% of which appear only once. The CDR3 spans 14 residues. Per germline, CDR1 WNHNN and CDR2 SYGVQD (reference sequence). The V and J ends lost 3 bases and 2 bases respectively, with 9 bases between them. V is TRBV10-1 and J is TRBJ2-3; no clear D gene. This TCR was recovered from a human donor in good health. Sequenced sample: sorted CD4+, CD8+, or CD8+CD57+ T cells (not recorded which) from PBMCs. CDR3 in DNA: TGCGCCAGCAGTGATAGCAGCTTCACAGATACGCAGTATTTT. Residues: CASSDSSFTDTQYF.